The 24 T cell receptor beta chains below all came from one sample that was sequenced in a study of cytomegalovirus exposure and HLA in healthy donors. The PCR made use of 60 Vbeta and 13 Jbeta primers. This table comes from immunoSEQ multiplex PCR, and its TCRdb copy is limited to in-frame clones, with some not included. The sample lists 100,000 to 140,000 clones, under 85% seen once, with about 4.3% in the top ten. The sample consisted of PBMCs. These receptor sequences come from a male donor in good health and CMV-seronegative.

This clone came up a few times. The rearrangement uses TRBV5-1 and TRBJ2-5, with D maybe TRBD2 (5 bases). The better agreement between TRBJ2-7 and the DNA end casts doubt on the J call. The CDR3 is 13 residues long. Germline V lookup: CDR1 SGHRS, CDR2 YFSETQ. In DNA form, the CDR3 reads TGCGCCAGCAGCTATCCGGGGAACTACGAGCAGTACTTC. Amino acid sequence: CASSYPGNYEQYF.

The CDR3: CASRLIGTGIHGYTF. In DNA, the CDR3 is TGTGCCAGCAGGCTCATCGGGACAGGGATACATGGCTACACCTTC. The chain links TRBV5-4 to TRBJ1-2; TRBD1 matches 9 bases. The CDR3 totals 15 residues. The junction had 11 bases not matched to a gene; V was cut back by 5 bases and J by 6 bases. Germline V gene sequence: CDR1 SGHNT, CDR2 YYREEE (reference sequence).

V gene TRBV6-1 combines with J gene TRBJ2-1, with D perhaps TRBD1 (6 bases). In germline, CDR1 is MNHNS, CDR2 SASEGT. The CDR3 is made up of 15 amino acids. Trimming took 3 bases from V and 4 from J, leaving 13 bases between them. The CDR3 DNA reads as TGTGCCAGCAGTGAGGGCAGGGGAAGTTACAATGAGCAGTTCTTC. This sequence encodes CASSEGRGSYNEQFF.

This clone has a handful of counts. The chain couples TRBV6-5 to TRBJ2-7; TRBD2 aligns across 11 bases. V lost 6 bases, J lost 4 bases, and 8 bases stayed unmatched. The CDR3 has 15 amino acids. Germline CDR1 is MNHEY and CDR2 is SVGAGI. The CDR3 here is CASSSTSGRGYEQYF. CDR3 DNA sequence: TGTGCCAGCAGCTCCACTAGCGGGAGAGGGTACGAGCAGTACTTC.

CDR3 sequence: CASSGRDFRIDYEQYF. In nucleotides, the CDR3 is TGTGCCAGCAGCGGAAGGGACTTCCGAATAGACTACGAGCAGTACTTC. The chain carries TRBV11-2 and TRBJ2-7; D may be TRBD2 (6 bases). The CDR3 length is 16 residues. The V gene's germline CDR1 is SGHAT and CDR2 FQNNGV. V was shortened by 5 bases and J by 3 bases, with 20 bases between the two germline ends.

The chain employs TRBV10-3 and TRBJ2-5; a weak D match, TRBD1 (6 bases). The J call is in doubt because the DNA end fits TRBJ2-7 better. CDR3 size: 17 residues. Germline CDR1 ENHRY, CDR2 SYGVKD. For the CDR3, the DNA is TGTGCCATCAGTGAGTCGAGGGCGGACAGATACTCCTACGAGCAGTACTTC. This encodes CAISESRADRYSYEQYF.

This sequence joins TRBV7-9 and TRBJ1-5; D perhaps matches TRBD1 (5 bases). The CDR3 spans 14 residues. V lost 6 bases and J 7 bases, leaving 16 bases between the germline ends. CDR1 is SEHNR and CDR2 is FQNEAQ in the germline V gene (reference sequence). Here the CDR3 DNA reads TGTGCCAGCAGTAGGGCAGGCCAGGGACAGCCCCAGCATTTT. This translates into CASSRAGQGQPQHF.

The V and J genes are TRBV5-4 and TRBJ1-1, with D possibly TRBD1 on 6 matching bases. This CDR3 spans 14 amino acids. Deletions cut 6 bases from V and 3 bases from J, with 15 bases between. CDR1 is SGHNT, CDR2 YYREEE, per germline (reference sequence). The CDR3 here is CASIATGMDTEAFF. The CDR3 DNA sequence: TGTGCCAGCATCGCTACAGGGATGGACACTGAAGCTTTCTTT.

The chain recombines TRBV2 with TRBJ2-7, with 9 positions matching TRBD2. Germline trimming cut 4 bases from V and 7 bases from J; bases unmatched to any gene: 5. The V gene's germline CDR1 is SNHLY and CDR2 FYNNEI. This CDR3 comprises 13 residues. Here the CDR3 reads CASSVGLASEQYF. In nucleotides, the CDR3 is TGTGCCAGCAGTGTGGGACTAGCTAGTGAGCAGTACTTC.

V usage is TRBV2 and J usage is TRBJ1-1; TRBD1 might be the D (6 bases). The CDR3 consists of 16 residues. The ends were cut back, 3 bases at V and 4 bases at J, with 18 bases in the middle. Per the germline V gene, CDR1 is SNHLY and CDR2 is FYNNEI. In DNA form, the CDR3 reads TGTGCCAGCAGTGACCAGGGGTTTATTTCGTTCACTGAAGCTTTCTTT. Translated, it gives CASSDQGFISFTEAFF. Full variable domain (missing parts from reference TRBV2 and TRBJ1-1): EPEVTQTPSHQVTQMGQEVILRCVPISNHLYFYWYRQILGQKVEFLVSFYNNEISEKSEIFDDQFSVERPDGSNFTLKIRSTKLEDSAMYFCASSDQGFISFTEAFFGQGTRLTVV.

The chain is built from TRBV4-1 and TRBJ2-5; 11 bases fit TRBD1. TRBJ2-7 matches the DNA end more closely, so the J call is doubtful. The V gene's germline CDR1 is MGHRA and CDR2 YSYEKL. This CDR3 contains 16 residues. CDR3 DNA sequence: TGCGCCAGCAGCCGAGGACAGGGGGCAAGCTCCTACGAGCAGTACTTC. Its protein is CASSRGQGASSYEQYF.

This clone was counted once. Distinct nucleotide sequences in the sample also encode this CDR3. The V gene is TRBV5-4, the J gene TRBJ2-7, with 14 bases matching TRBD2. The V gene's germline CDR1 is SGHNT and CDR2 YYREEE (reference sequence). This CDR3 has 15 amino acids. Losses at the gene ends were 4 bases for V and 6 bases for J; bases not matched to a gene: 6. The CDR3 here is CASSRPGLAGVEQYF. For the CDR3, the DNA is TGTGCCAGCAGCCGTCCGGGACTAGCGGGAGTCGAGCAGTACTTC. The full variable domain, with the rest looked up from reference TRBV5-4 and TRBJ2-7, is ETGVTQSPTHLIKTRGQQVTLRCSSQSGHNTVSWYQQALGQGPQFIFQYYREEENGRGNFPPRFSGLQFPNYSSELNVNALELDDSALYLCASSRPGLAGVEQYFGPGTRLTVT.

The rearrangement joins TRBV5-5 to TRBJ2-1, with D possibly TRBD2 on 5 matching bases. This CDR3 has 14 amino acids. V lost 4 bases and J 6 bases, leaving 14 bases between the germline ends. The germline V gene encodes CDR1 SGHKS and CDR2 YYEKEE (reference sequence). The CDR3 DNA reads as TGTGCCAGCAGCCCTAGATCGGGAAGCAATGAGCAGTTCTTC. Protein: CASSPRSGSNEQFF. The complete variable domain, with remaining parts taken from reference TRBV5-5 and TRBJ2-1, reads DAGVTQSPTHLIKTRGQQVTLRCSPISGHKSVSWYQQVLGQGPQFIFQYYEKEERGRGNFPDRFSARQFPNYSSELNVNALLLGDSALYLCASSPRSGSNEQFFGPGTRLTVL.

V and J are TRBV7-2 and TRBJ2-7; 7 nucleotides align to TRBD1. Germline CDR1 is SGHTA and CDR2 is FQGNSA. CDR3 length: 15 amino acids. The trim removed 3 bases at V and 1 base at J, leaving 6 bases unmatched. The CDR3 spells CASSLNPGQSYEQYF. In DNA, the CDR3 is TGTGCCAGCAGCTTGAACCCGGGACAGTCCTACGAGCAGTACTTC. Full variable domain (missing parts from reference TRBV7-2 and TRBJ2-7): GAGVSQSPSNKVTEKGKDVELRCDPISGHTALYWYRQSLGQGLEFLIYFQGNSAPDKSGLPSDRFSAERTGGSVSTLTIQRTQQEDSAVYLCASSLNPGQSYEQYFGPGTRLTVT.

This chain uses TRBV28 with TRBJ2-1; tentative D call: TRBD1 (6 bases). Germline values: CDR1 MDHEN, CDR2 SYDVKM. The length of the CDR3 is 14 residues. The V end lost 7 bases, the J end lost 4 bases, and 14 bases lay between the germline ends. CDR3 sequence (DNA): TGTGCCAGCAATGTCCAGGGGAAATACAATGAGCAGTTCTTC. Translated, it gives CASNVQGKYNEQFF.

This clone has only a few counts. V and J are TRBV19 and TRBJ2-1; 7 bases map to TRBD2. The germline gives CDR1 LNHDA, CDR2 SQIVND (reference sequence). The CDR3 sequence is 14 residues long. The V and J ends lost 3 bases and 11 bases, in that order; junction bases with no gene match: 10. The CDR3 protein is CASSILGGPKKQFF. CDR3 DNA sequence: TGTGCCAGTAGTATTCTGGGAGGGCCGAAAAAGCAGTTCTTC. Together with reference TRBV19 and TRBJ2-1, the CDR3 gives the full variable domain: DGGITQSPKYLFRKEGQNVTLSCEQNLNHDAMYWYRQDPGQGLRLIYYSQIVNDFQKGDIAEGYSVSREKKESFPLTVTSAQKNPTAFYLCASSILGGPKKQFFGPGTRLTVL.

The chain recombines TRBV27 with TRBJ1-5, with D perhaps TRBD1 (6 bases). The V gene lost 6 bases and the J gene lost 4 bases, with 13 bases spanning the gap. Per the germline V gene, CDR1 is MNHEY and CDR2 is SMNVEV (reference sequence). CDR3 size: 14 residues. CDR3 sequence reads: CASRQTGFNQPQHF. The CDR3 nucleotides are TGTGCCAGCAGGCAGACAGGCTTTAATCAGCCCCAGCATTTT.

The V call is TRBV27, the J call TRBJ1-2; tentatively, D is TRBD1 (6 bases). Between the trimmed V and J ends, which lost 1 base and 3 bases, there was a span of 9 bases. Germline V gene lookup returns CDR1 MNHEY and CDR2 SMNVEV (reference sequence). This CDR3 is built from 14 residues. CDR3 nucleotides: TGTGCCAGCAGTTTATTGGGGGCCGACTATGGCTACACCTTC. Encoded protein: CASSLLGADYGYTF.

The V and J genes are TRBV29-1 and TRBJ1-2; 8 bases match TRBD1. Germline V gene lookup returns CDR1 SQVTM and CDR2 ANQGSEA. The CDR3 spans 15 residues. V dropped 0 bases and J dropped 3; count of bases not matched to a gene: 6. CDR3 residues: CSVEDGPGGDYGYTF. Written as DNA, the CDR3 is TGCAGCGTTGAAGATGGTCCAGGGGGCGACTATGGCTACACCTTC.

This clone has a single count. V and J are TRBV7-9 and TRBJ2-7; D is perhaps TRBD2 (6 bases). Germline loops: CDR1 SEHNR, CDR2 FQNEAQ (reference sequence). The CDR3 has 12 residues. V gave up 3 bases and J gave up 6 bases, with 9 bases separating them. The CDR3 here is CASSFYGSEQYF. CDR3 in DNA: TGTGCCAGCAGCTTCTACGGGAGCGAGCAGTACTTC.

The chain joins TRBV6-6 to TRBJ2-7; 11 bases align to TRBD1. Trimming cost V 4 bases and J 9 bases; bases outside gene matches: 14. Germline values: CDR1 MNHNY, CDR2 SVGAGI (reference sequence). The CDR3 extends over 16 amino acids. CDR3 loop: CASSSQAGQGGEGQYF. In DNA form, the CDR3 reads TGTGCCAGCAGTTCCCAAGCGGGACAGGGGGGAGAGGGGCAGTACTTC.

The chain joins TRBV5-8 to TRBJ1-1; D unclear. Germline CDR1 and CDR2: SGHTS and YDEGEE. CDR3 size: 14 residues. Trimming shortened V by 0 bases and J by 7 bases, and 13 bases separated the two germline ends. CDR3 residues: CASSLGGGIGEAFF. Written as DNA, the CDR3 is TGTGCCAGCAGCTTGGGAGGCGGGATCGGTGAAGCTTTCTTT.

The chain couples TRBV5-1 to TRBJ2-5, with TRBD2 identical over 8 bases. V lost 3 bases, J lost 5 bases, and 6 bases stayed unmatched. The germline CDR1 and CDR2 sequences are SGHRS and YFSETQ. The CDR3 is made up of 14 amino acids. The CDR3 region has the DNA TGCGCCAGCAGCTCGAGCGGGAGTGGGGAGACCCAGTACTTC. Protein: CASSSSGSGETQYF.

This clone came up once. This chain links TRBV7-9 with TRBJ2-7; the match to TRBD2 covers 8 bases. V lost 7 bases to trimming and J lost 6 bases; unmatched junction nucleotides: 5. Per the germline V gene, CDR1 is SEHNR and CDR2 is FQNEAQ (reference sequence). The CDR3 covers 12 residues. This CDR3 is CASIGAGGEQYF. The CDR3 bases are TGTGCCAGCATAGGGGCGGGAGGCGAGCAGTACTTC.